The rows below give T cell receptor beta chains drawn from one sample of a study of blood T cell repertoires in COVID-19. This table comes from immunoSEQ multiplex PCR, and its TCRdb copy is limited to in-frame clones, with some not included. The data contain around 40,000 clones, approximately 96% of them seen just once; the ten biggest clones take up roughly 3.7%. The sample was peripheral blood. The origin of the receptors is a human donor with active COVID-19. The donor label of this sample is uncertain. Both conserved end residues are trimmed from each CDR3. The order of the fields is V gene, CDR3 protein.

V gene: TRBV7-7; CDR3 protein: ASRETGPGELF
V gene: TRBV6-5; CDR3 protein: ASRRDRVNSPLH
V gene: TRBV5-1; CDR3 protein: ASRMRTGNYYGYT
V gene: TRBV6-4; CDR3 protein: ASSGQPNTGELF
V gene: TRBV6-5; CDR3 protein: ASSPGQGAMDTQY
V gene: TRBV10-2; CDR3 protein: ASNNAGGRTDTQY
V gene: TRBV3-1/TRBV3-2; CDR3 protein: ASSQGRGVNEQF
V gene: TRBV5-1; CDR3 protein: ASRVDLARGRETQY
V gene: TRBV12-3/TRBV12-4; CDR3 protein: ASSLKGINGYT
V gene: TRBV7-8; CDR3 protein: ASSLRQGANTEAF
V gene: TRBV29-1; CDR3 protein: SAGGGQETQY
V gene: TRBV5-1; CDR3 protein: ASSWGSGTGANYEQY
V gene: TRBV11-3; CDR3 protein: ASSLERTEAF
V gene: TRBV25-1; CDR3 protein: ASSDGGTHQPQH
V gene: TRBV27; CDR3 protein: ASSVRQGTDQPQH
V gene: TRBV3-1/TRBV3-2; CDR3 protein: ASSQWREATGTQY
V gene: TRBV6-6; CDR3 protein: ASSLPLPGEGYNEQF
V gene: TRBV14; CDR3 protein: ASSQEPLAPKNIQY
V gene: TRBV7-7; CDR3 protein: ASSPTGWGGDTQY
V gene: TRBV5-4; CDR3 protein: ASSDPDRYPYEQY
V gene: TRBV6-4; CDR3 protein: ASSDGDRGNTEAF
V gene: TRBV5-1; CDR3 protein: ASSGGTAQETQY
V gene: TRBV3-1/TRBV3-2; CDR3 protein: ASSQRGGTSGYNEQF
V gene: TRBV2; CDR3 protein: ASGQGAGQPQH
V gene: TRBV27; CDR3 protein: ASSFRGGQPQH
V gene: TRBV11-2; CDR3 protein: ASSLAFGQGYEQY
V gene: TRBV19; CDR3 protein: ASYKGRGTEAF
V gene: TRBV6-2/TRBV6-3; CDR3 protein: ASSRGLAGEQY
V gene: TRBV28; CDR3 protein: ASSRGLAGRGEQY
V gene: TRBV18; CDR3 protein: ASSLPQGNQPQH
V gene: TRBV10-3; CDR3 protein: AISGARVDSYNSPLH
V gene: TRBV6-5; CDR3 protein: ASSLRWDSPYEQY
V gene: TRBV12-3/TRBV12-4; CDR3 protein: ASVQGTDTQY
V gene: TRBV9; CDR3 protein: ASSVDPGEFYEQY
V gene: TRBV7-2; CDR3 protein: ASSLGHSLEGKLF
V gene: TRBV5-1; CDR3 protein: ASSPGTGAYEQY
V gene: TRBV4-1; CDR3 protein: ASGRSTGELF
V gene: TRBV5-1; CDR3 protein: ASSLNREANYGYT
V gene: TRBV10-3; CDR3 protein: AISESTVGPTEAF
V gene: TRBV19; CDR3 protein: ASSIDPSSYNEQF
V gene: TRBV10-3; CDR3 protein: ATAEGSSGSWETQY
V gene: TRBV5-6; CDR3 protein: ASSLQVIYGYT